Below are 26 T cell receptor beta chains sequenced from a single sample in a study of T cells in Graves' hyperthyroidism and ophthalmopathy. Amplification of TCR beta CDR3 regions was performed using RNA transcripts as template. Researchers ran a first-round RT-PCR on the TCR CDR3 using the HTBI primer set. TCRdb ran MiXCR on the multiplex PCR reads and lists one entry per CDR3 protein. The data show more than 300,000 distinct CDR3 sequences, with under 15% seen just once and 9% to 9.5% held by the top ten. Source material: blood. These receptors were obtained from a woman younger than 30 with Graves' hyperthyroidism.

This clonotype was seen many times. The V call is TRBV9, the J call TRBJ1-1; no firm D call. Germline values: CDR1 SGDLS, CDR2 YYNGEE. The ends were cut back, 2 bases at V and 2 bases at J, with 10 bases in the middle. The CDR3 is made up of 14 amino acids. The CDR3 loop is CASSVREGNTEAFF. The CDR3 nucleotides are TGTGCCAGCAGCGTTAGAGAGGGTAACACTGAAGCTTTCTTT.

The sample holds a few counts of this clonotype. This rearrangement joins TRBV6-1 to TRBJ1-6, with D maybe TRBD1 (6 bases). V was cut by 7 bases and J by 5 bases, with 18 bases left in between. CDR3 length equals 16 residues. From germline, CDR1 is MNHNS and CDR2 SASEGT. In DNA, the CDR3 is TGTGCCAGCACACCCCAAGGGGGGGCCAATAATTCACCCCTCCACTTT. Protein sequence: CASTPQGGANNSPLHF.

On this clonotype: A single base separates this from a much larger clone, so it may be a read error. This chain uses TRBV28 with TRBJ1-1; 8 nucleotides align to TRBD1. Per the germline V gene, CDR1 is MDHEN and CDR2 is SYDVKM. The CDR3 covers 14 residues. The CDR3 bases are TGTGCCAGCGGTTTATCCCAGGGGGCTTCTGAAGCTTTCTTT. Encoded protein: CASGLSQGASEAFF.

This clonotype occurred many times. The CDR3 DNA sequence: TGTGCCAGCTCACCGCCGGGACTAGCGGGGCCATCGTCCAATGAGCAGTTCTTC. It specifies CASSPPGLAGPSSNEQFF. The V gene is TRBV18, the J gene TRBJ2-1; TRBD2 matches at 13 bases. The CDR3 has 18 amino acids. Germline V gene lookup returns CDR1 KGHSH and CDR2 LQKENI. J lost 6 bases, V lost 3 bases, and 11 bases had no gene match.

This clonotype came up many times. CDR3: CASSLYPDGYTF. For the CDR3, the DNA is TGTGCCAGCAGTTTATACCCGGATGGCTACACCTTC. This chain uses TRBV28 with TRBJ1-2; D is undetermined. The CDR3 has 12 amino acids. V gave up 1 base and J gave up 6 bases, with 6 bases separating them. Germline V lookup: CDR1 MDHEN, CDR2 SYDVKM.

This clonotype came up many times. The gene calls are TRBV6-1 and TRBJ1-1; a weak D match, TRBD1 (5 bases). V dropped 5 bases and J dropped 1 base, with 11 bases sitting between them. CDR3 length: 14 amino acids. Germline V gene lookup returns CDR1 MNHNS and CDR2 SASEGT. CDR3 protein: CASSLDGGNTEAFF. In nucleotides, the CDR3 is TGTGCCAGCAGTCTGGATGGGGGGAACACTGAAGCTTTCTTT.

This clonotype showed up many times. The gene calls are TRBV5-6 and TRBJ2-7; TRBD2 matches 14 bases. The CDR3 consists of 15 residues. From germline, CDR1 is SGHDT and CDR2 YYEEEE. Trimming removed 3 bases from V and 7 bases from J; junction bases left unmatched: 6. Written as DNA, the CDR3 is TGTGCCAGCAGCTACCAGGGACTAGCGGGAGAAGAGCAGTACTTC. Its translation is CASSYQGLAGEEQYF.

This clonotype was detected only once. The rearrangement links TRBV19 to TRBJ1-2; 8 bases map to TRBD1. The CDR3 consists of 15 residues. Trimming at V came to 5 bases and at J to 4 bases, leaving 9 bases not matched to a gene. The germline CDR1 and CDR2 sequences are LNHDA and SQIVND (reference sequence). CDR3 residues: CASSFRDRTSYGYTF. As DNA, the CDR3 is TGTGCCAGTAGTTTCCGGGACAGGACGTCCTATGGCTACACCTTC.

In its sample, this clonotype was seen many times. The chain is built from TRBV20-1 and TRBJ1-1; D might be TRBD1 (5 bases). The V end was cut by 0 bases, the J end by 2 bases, with 7 bases between. The CDR3 has 13 amino acids. Germline-derived CDR1 and CDR2 are DFQATT and SNEGSKA (reference sequence). The CDR3 is CSARDGANTEAFF. The CDR3, as DNA: TGCAGTGCTAGAGATGGGGCTAACACTGAAGCTTTCTTT.

Ten or more counts support this clonotype. The chain links TRBV4-2 to TRBJ2-1, with TRBD1 matching over 9 bases. CDR3 length: 15 residues. Germline CDR1 reads LGHNA; CDR2 reads YNFKEQ. The J segment lost 10 bases and the V segment lost 0 bases, leaving 7 bases of the junction unmatched. CDR3 nucleotides: TGTGCCAGCAGCCAAGAACAGGGGGCTTTCGAGGAGCAGTTCTTC. Translated: CASSQEQGAFEEQFF.

This clonotype was detected only a few times. This chain connects TRBV7-2 to TRBJ2-1, with a weak D call TRBD2 (5 bases). The CDR3 is 17 residues long. Germline CDR1 reads SGHTA; CDR2 reads FQGNSA. Trimming removed 5 bases at V and 0 bases at J, with 17 bases between. This CDR3 is CASSKGGGPSSYNEQFF. DNA for the CDR3: TGTGCCAGCAGCAAAGGAGGCGGGCCGAGCTCCTACAATGAGCAGTTCTTC.

The V and J genes are TRBV19 and TRBJ1-1; D is unresolved. Germline V lookup: CDR1 LNHDA, CDR2 SQIVND (reference sequence). Trimming shortened V by 0 bases and J by 4 bases, and 6 bases separated the two germline ends. This CDR3 contains 13 residues. CDR3 sequence: CASSIDIGTEAFF. The CDR3 DNA reads as TGTGCCAGTAGTATAGATATCGGCACTGAAGCTTTCTTT.

A few counts support this clonotype. The rearrangement joins TRBV6-2 or TRBV6-3 to TRBJ2-2; 12 positions agree with TRBD2. The germline V gene has CDR1 MNHEY and CDR2 SVGEGT. The CDR3 length is 17 residues. V was clipped by 2 bases and J by 7 bases; unmatched bases: 8. In DNA form, the CDR3 reads TGTGCCAGCAGTTACATGAGACTAGCGGGAGACGGCGGGGAGCTGTTTTTT. Its protein product is CASSYMRLAGDGGELFF.

This clonotype showed up many times. The rearrangement uses TRBV6-1 and TRBJ2-3; 9 nucleotides align to TRBD2. After removal of 8 bases from V and 2 bases from J, the junction contained 14 bases not matched to a gene. Germline V gene data show CDR1 as MNHNS and CDR2 as SASEGT. CDR3 length: 17 residues. CDR3 in DNA: TGTGCCAGCTTCCCCCCGGGAGCGGGGGGCCTCACAGATACGCAGTATTTT. Amino acids: CASFPPGAGGLTDTQYF.

This clonotype was recorded many times. The chain combines TRBV5-1 with TRBJ1-2; tentatively, D is TRBD1 (6 bases). This CDR3 region has 15 residues. CDR1 is SGHRS and CDR2 is YFSETQ in the germline V gene. The ends were cut back, 4 bases at V and 3 bases at J, with 16 bases in the middle. CDR3 sequence (DNA): TGCGCCAGCAGCGCCCCGAAACAGGGAGACTATGGCTACACCTTC. Its protein product is CASSAPKQGDYGYTF.

Ten or more counts support this clonotype. The chain joins TRBV11-2 to TRBJ2-1, with D maybe TRBD1 (5 bases). The germline V gene has CDR1 SGHAT and CDR2 FQNNGV. Between the trimmed V and J ends, which lost 5 bases and 8 bases, there was a span of 16 bases. This CDR3 spans 14 amino acids. The DNA of the CDR3 is TGTGCCAGCAGCCCCTCCCGACAGCGCGATGAGCAGTTCTTC. This translates into CASSPSRQRDEQFF.

Written as DNA, the CDR3 is TGTGCCAGCAGGGACAGCCCTGTAGCTTACAATGAGCAGTTCTTC. This translates into CASRDSPVAYNEQFF. J is TRBJ2-1 and V is TRBV2, with a possible D match to TRBD1 (6 bases). The V gene's germline CDR1 is SNHLY and CDR2 FYNNEI. This CDR3 spans 15 amino acids. V was trimmed by 6 bases and J by 4 bases, leaving 16 bases between them. The variable domain in full, completed from reference TRBV2 and TRBJ2-1, reads EPEVTQTPSHQVTQMGQEVILRCVPISNHLYFYWYRQILGQKVEFLVSFYNNEISEKSEIFDDQFSVERPDGSNFTLKIRSTKLEDSAMYFCASRDSPVAYNEQFFGPGTRLTVL.

This clonotype was counted at least ten times. The V call is TRBV7-8, the J call TRBJ2-1; D is unresolved. V was shortened by 1 base and J by 7 bases, with 8 bases between the two germline ends. CDR3 length: 13 residues. The germline V gene has CDR1 SGHVS and CDR2 FQNEAQ. This CDR3 reads CASSLGAWNEQFF. CDR3 nucleotide sequence: TGTGCCAGCAGCTTAGGAGCGTGGAATGAGCAGTTCTTC. Based on the CDR3 plus reference TRBV7-8 and TRBJ2-1, the full variable domain is GAGVSQSPRYKVAKRGQDVALRCDPISGHVSLFWYQQALGQGPEFLTYFQNEAQLDKSGLPSDRFFAERPEGSVSTLKIQRTQQEDSAVYLCASSLGAWNEQFFGPGTRLTVL.

The chain uses TRBV20-1 and TRBJ1-5; D may be TRBD1 (6 bases). Germline V CDR1 and CDR2: DFQATT, SNEGSKA (reference sequence). This CDR3 is built from 17 residues. Trimming took 3 bases from V and 0 from J, leaving 18 bases between them. CDR3 residues: CSASLAAGAYSNQPQHF. The CDR3 coding sequence is TGCAGTGCTAGTTTGGCGGCAGGGGCCTATAGCAATCAGCCCCAGCATTTT.

This clonotype was detected ten times or more. V and J are TRBV28 and TRBJ1-1, with TRBD1 identical over 9 bases. The V segment lost 6 bases and the J segment 4 bases; nucleotides outside the gene matches: 9. This CDR3 comprises 15 residues. CDR1 MDHEN and CDR2 SYDVKM come from the germline V gene. The CDR3 DNA follows: TGTGCCAGCAGCCCTGCCCCGGACAGGGGCACTGAAGCTTTCTTT. It encodes CASSPAPDRGTEAFF. The variable domain in full, completed from reference TRBV28 and TRBJ1-1, reads DVKVTQSSRYLVKRTGEKVFLECVQDMDHENMFWYRQDPGLGLRLIYFSYDVKMKEKGDIPEGYSVSREKKERFSLILESASTNQTSMYLCASSPAPDRGTEAFFGQGTRLTVV.

This clonotype was detected ten times or more. This sequence joins TRBV27 and TRBJ1-6; D gene uncertain. Germline V CDR1 and CDR2: MNHEY, SMNVEV (reference sequence). The V gene lost 4 bases and the J gene lost 10 bases, with 14 bases spanning the gap. The CDR3 runs to 14 residues. Written as DNA, the CDR3 is TGTGCCAGCAGTTCCACCCCGGGGTGGTCACCCCTCCACTTT. Translating it yields CASSSTPGWSPLHF.

This clonotype was recorded at least ten times. The gene calls are TRBV19 and TRBJ1-5; D might be TRBD1 (5 bases). The CDR3 extends over 16 amino acids. The V gene's germline CDR1 is LNHDA and CDR2 SQIVND (reference sequence). V dropped 2 bases and J dropped 4 bases, with 15 bases sitting between them. Written as DNA, the CDR3 is TGTGCCAGTAGTATATACAGTACAGGTGAGAATCAGCCCCAGCATTTT. As protein: CASSIYSTGENQPQHF. The complete variable domain, with remaining parts taken from reference TRBV19 and TRBJ1-5, reads DGGITQSPKYLFRKEGQNVTLSCEQNLNHDAMYWYRQDPGQGLRLIYYSQIVNDFQKGDIAEGYSVSREKKESFPLTVTSAQKNPTAFYLCASSIYSTGENQPQHFGDGTRLSIL.

This clonotype was counted ten times or more. The chain combines TRBV28 with TRBJ1-5; 10 bases match TRBD1. This CDR3 is built from 15 residues. Germline trimming cut 2 bases from V and 7 bases from J; bases unmatched to any gene: 5. The germline gives CDR1 MDHEN, CDR2 SYDVKM. CDR3 sequence: CASSLAGTGVQPQHF. For the CDR3, the DNA is TGTGCCAGCAGTTTAGCCGGGACAGGGGTCCAGCCCCAGCATTTT.

This clonotype was picked up a small number of times. This chain joins TRBV7-8 and TRBJ2-2, with 12 nucleotides matching TRBD1. Trimming removed 5 bases from V and 1 base from J; junction bases left unmatched: 8. CDR3 length equals 18 residues. In germline, CDR1 is SGHVS, CDR2 FQNEAQ. CDR3 amino acids: CASSPRDRGPLNTGELFF. Written as DNA, the CDR3 is TGTGCCAGCAGCCCCCGGGACAGGGGGCCCTTGAACACCGGGGAGCTGTTTTTT. Full variable domain (outside the CDR3, taken from reference TRBV7-8 and TRBJ2-2): GAGVSQSPRYKVAKRGQDVALRCDPISGHVSLFWYQQALGQGPEFLTYFQNEAQLDKSGLPSDRFFAERPEGSVSTLKIQRTQQEDSAVYLCASSPRDRGPLNTGELFFGEGSRLTVL.

This clonotype was observed many times. V is TRBV11-3 and J is TRBJ2-1; either TRBD1 or TRBD2 may supply D (5 bases each). V lost 3 bases and J 8 bases, leaving 8 bases between the germline ends. The CDR3 totals 12 residues. Germline-derived CDR1 and CDR2 are SGHNT and YENEEA. This chain's CDR3 is CASSLRDDEQFF. The DNA of the CDR3 is TGTGCCAGCAGCTTGAGGGACGATGAGCAGTTCTTC.

This clonotype was observed a handful of times. The chain links TRBV3-1 to TRBJ2-5, with D perhaps TRBD1 or TRBD2 (5 bases each). Trimming took off 2 bases at V and 5 bases at J, with 9 bases between the two ends. Germline CDR1 LGHDT, CDR2 YNNKEL (reference sequence). The CDR3 has 13 residues. DNA for the CDR3: TGTGCCAGCAGCCAACAGGGACCGGAGACCCAGTACTTC. This sequence encodes CASSQQGPETQYF.